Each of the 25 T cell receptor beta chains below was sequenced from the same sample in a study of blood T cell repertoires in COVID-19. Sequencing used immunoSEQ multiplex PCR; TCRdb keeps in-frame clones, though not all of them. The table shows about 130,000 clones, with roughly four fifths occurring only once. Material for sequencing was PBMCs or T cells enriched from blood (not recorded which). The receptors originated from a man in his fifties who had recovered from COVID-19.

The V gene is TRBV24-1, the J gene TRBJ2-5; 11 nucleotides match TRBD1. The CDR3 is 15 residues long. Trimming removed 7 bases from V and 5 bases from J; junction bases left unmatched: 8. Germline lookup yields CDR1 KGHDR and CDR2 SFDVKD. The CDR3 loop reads CATSTGTGGYETQYF. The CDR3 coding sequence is TGTGCCACCAGCACCGGGACAGGGGGTTATGAGACCCAGTACTTC.

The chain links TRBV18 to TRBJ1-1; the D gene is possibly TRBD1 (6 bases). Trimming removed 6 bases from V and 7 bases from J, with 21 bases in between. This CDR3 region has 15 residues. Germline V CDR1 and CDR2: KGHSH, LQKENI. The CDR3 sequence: CASSDLKQGLGEAFF. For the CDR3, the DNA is TGTGCCAGCTCGGACTTAAAACAGGGATTGGGTGAAGCTTTCTTT.

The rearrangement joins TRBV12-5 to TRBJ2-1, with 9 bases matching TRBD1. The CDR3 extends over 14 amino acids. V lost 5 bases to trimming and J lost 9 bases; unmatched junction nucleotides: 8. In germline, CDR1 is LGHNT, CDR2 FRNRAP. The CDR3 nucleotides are TGTGCTAGTGGTGGAGGGACAGGGAATTTTGAGCAGTTCTTC. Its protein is CASGGGTGNFEQFF. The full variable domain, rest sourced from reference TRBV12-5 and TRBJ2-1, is DARVTQTPRHKVTEMGQEVTMRCQPILGHNTVFWYRQTMMQGLELLAYFRNRAPLDDSGMPKDRFSAEMPDATLATLKIQPSEPRDSAVYFCASGGGTGNFEQFFGPGTRLTVL.

CDR3 in amino acids: CASSLAGGTSYEQYF. The CDR3 DNA reads as TGTGCCAGCAGTCTAGCGGGGGGAACCTCCTACGAGCAGTACTTC. The V and J genes are TRBV6-5 and TRBJ2-7; 11 nucleotides line up with TRBD2. The trim removed 5 bases at V and 0 bases at J, leaving 3 bases unmatched. The CDR3 sequence is 15 residues long. Germline V gene lookup returns CDR1 MNHEY and CDR2 SVGAGI.

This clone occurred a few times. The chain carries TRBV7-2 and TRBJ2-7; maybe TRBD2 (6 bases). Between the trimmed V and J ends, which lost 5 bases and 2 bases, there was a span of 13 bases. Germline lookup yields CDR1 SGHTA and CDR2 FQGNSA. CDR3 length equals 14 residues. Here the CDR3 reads CASSPGTPAYEQYF. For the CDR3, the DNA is TGTGCCAGCAGCCCCGGGACTCCGGCCTACGAGCAGTACTTC.

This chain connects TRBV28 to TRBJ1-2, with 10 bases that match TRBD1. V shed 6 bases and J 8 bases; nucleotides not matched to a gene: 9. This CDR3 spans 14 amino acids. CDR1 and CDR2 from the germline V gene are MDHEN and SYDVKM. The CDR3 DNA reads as TGTGCCAGCAGGACAGGGGGCTCGACAGGCGGCTACACCTTC. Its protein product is CASRTGGSTGGYTF.

CDR3 sequence (DNA): TGTGCCAGCAGTCCCTGGGACAGGGTGTATGCTTTCTTT. Amino acid sequence: CASSPWDRVYAFF. The V gene is TRBV27, the J gene TRBJ1-1; 9 bases agree with TRBD1. CDR3 length: 13 residues. V lost 5 bases and J lost 11; bases outside the gene matches: 9. Looked up from germline, CDR1 is MNHEY and CDR2 is SMNVEV (reference sequence).

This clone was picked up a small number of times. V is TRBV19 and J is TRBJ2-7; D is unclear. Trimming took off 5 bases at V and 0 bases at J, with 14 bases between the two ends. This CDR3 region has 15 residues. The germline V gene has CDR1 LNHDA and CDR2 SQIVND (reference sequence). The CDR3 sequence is CASSAGAASSYEQYF. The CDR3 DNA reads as TGTGCCAGTAGTGCCGGTGCGGCCTCCTCCTACGAGCAGTACTTC.

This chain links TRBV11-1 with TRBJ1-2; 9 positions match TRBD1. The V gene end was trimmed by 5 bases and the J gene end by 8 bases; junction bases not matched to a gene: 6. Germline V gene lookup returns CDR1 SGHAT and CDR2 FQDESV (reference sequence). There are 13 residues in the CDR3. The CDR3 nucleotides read TGTGCCAGCAGCAATTTGGACAGGGGCGGCTACACCTTC. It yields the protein CASSNLDRGGYTF.

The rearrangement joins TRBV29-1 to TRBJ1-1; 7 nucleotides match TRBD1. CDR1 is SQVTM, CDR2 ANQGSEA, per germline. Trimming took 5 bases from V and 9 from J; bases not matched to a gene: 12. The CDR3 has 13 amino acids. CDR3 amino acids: CSVLRVGGGQAFF. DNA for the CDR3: TGCAGCGTTCTGAGGGTAGGAGGGGGCCAAGCTTTCTTT. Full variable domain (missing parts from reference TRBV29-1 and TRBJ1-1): SAVISQKPSRDICQRGTSLTIQCQVDSQVTMMFWYRQQPGQSLTLIATANQGSEATYESGFVIDKFPISRPNLTFSTLTVSNMSPEDSSIYLCSVLRVGGGQAFFGQGTRLTVV.

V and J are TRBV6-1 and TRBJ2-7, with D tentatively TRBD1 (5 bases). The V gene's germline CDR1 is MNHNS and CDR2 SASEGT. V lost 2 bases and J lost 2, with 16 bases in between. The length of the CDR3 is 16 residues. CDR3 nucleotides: TGTGCCAGCAGTGAAAGGGGCAGGGTATTAGCCTACGAGCAGTACTTC. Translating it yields CASSERGRVLAYEQYF.

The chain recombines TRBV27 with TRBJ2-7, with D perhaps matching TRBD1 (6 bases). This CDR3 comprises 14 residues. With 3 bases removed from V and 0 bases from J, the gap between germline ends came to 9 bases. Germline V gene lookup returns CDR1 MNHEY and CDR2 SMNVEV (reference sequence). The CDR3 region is CASSFKGGSYEQYF. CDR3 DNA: TGTGCCAGCAGTTTTAAAGGGGGCTCCTACGAGCAGTACTTC.

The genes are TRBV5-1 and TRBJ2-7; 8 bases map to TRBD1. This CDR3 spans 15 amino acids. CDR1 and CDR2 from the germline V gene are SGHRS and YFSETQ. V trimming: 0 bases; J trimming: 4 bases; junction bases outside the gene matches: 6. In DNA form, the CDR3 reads TGCGCCAGCAGCTTGGGGTCAGGGGGCAGGTACGAGCAGTACTTC. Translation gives CASSLGSGGRYEQYF.

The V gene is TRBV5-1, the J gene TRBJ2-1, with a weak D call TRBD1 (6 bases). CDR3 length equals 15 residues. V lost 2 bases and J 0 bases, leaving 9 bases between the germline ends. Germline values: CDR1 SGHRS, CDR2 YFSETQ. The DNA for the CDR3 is TGCGCCAGCAGCTTCCGACAGGCCTCCTACAATGAGCAGTTCTTC. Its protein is CASSFRQASYNEQFF.

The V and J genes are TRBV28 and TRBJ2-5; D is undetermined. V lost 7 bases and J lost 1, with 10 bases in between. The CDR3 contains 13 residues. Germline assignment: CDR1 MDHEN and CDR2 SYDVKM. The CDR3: CASIPQFQETQYF. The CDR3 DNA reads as TGTGCCAGCATCCCACAGTTCCAAGAGACCCAGTACTTC.

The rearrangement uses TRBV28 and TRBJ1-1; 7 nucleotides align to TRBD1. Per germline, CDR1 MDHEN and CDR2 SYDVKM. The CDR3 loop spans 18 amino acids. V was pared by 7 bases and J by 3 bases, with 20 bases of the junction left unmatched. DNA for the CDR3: TGTGCCAGCAATCCACAGACAGGGCAAATAGTTCAAGACACTGAAGCTTTCTTT. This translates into CASNPQTGQIVQDTEAFF.

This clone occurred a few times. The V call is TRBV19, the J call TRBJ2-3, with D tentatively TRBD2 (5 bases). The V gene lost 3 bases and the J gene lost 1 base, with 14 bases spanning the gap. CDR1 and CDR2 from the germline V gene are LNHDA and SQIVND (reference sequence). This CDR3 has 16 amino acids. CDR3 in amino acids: CASSMVASLGTDTQYF. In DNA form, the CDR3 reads TGTGCCAGTAGTATGGTAGCTAGCTTAGGCACAGATACGCAGTATTTT.

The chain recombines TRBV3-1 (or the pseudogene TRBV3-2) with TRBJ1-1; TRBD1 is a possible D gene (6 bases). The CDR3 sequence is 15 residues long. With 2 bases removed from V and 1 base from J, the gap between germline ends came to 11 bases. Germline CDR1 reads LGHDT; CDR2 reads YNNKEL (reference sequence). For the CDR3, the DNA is TGTGCCAGCAGCCAAAACAGGGTTCCGAACACTGAAGCTTTCTTT. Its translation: CASSQNRVPNTEAFF.

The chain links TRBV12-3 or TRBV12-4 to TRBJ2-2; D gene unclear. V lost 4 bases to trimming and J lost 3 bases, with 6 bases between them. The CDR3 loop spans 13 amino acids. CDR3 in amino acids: CASSSSDTGELFF. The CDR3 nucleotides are TGTGCCAGCAGTTCATCAGACACCGGGGAGCTGTTTTTT.

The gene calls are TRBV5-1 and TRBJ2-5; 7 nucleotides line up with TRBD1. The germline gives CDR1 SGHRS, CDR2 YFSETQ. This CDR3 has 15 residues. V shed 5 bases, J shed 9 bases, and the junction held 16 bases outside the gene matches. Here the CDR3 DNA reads TGCGCCAGCAGATCGGACAGGTTTTCAATCTCGTCCCAGTACTTC. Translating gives CASRSDRFSISSQYF.

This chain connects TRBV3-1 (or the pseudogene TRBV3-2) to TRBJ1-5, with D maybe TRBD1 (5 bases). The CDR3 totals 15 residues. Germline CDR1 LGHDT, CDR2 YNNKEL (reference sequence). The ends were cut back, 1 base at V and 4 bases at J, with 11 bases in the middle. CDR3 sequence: CASSQGGRANQPQHF. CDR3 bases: TGTGCCAGCAGCCAAGGAGGCAGGGCTAATCAGCCCCAGCATTTT.

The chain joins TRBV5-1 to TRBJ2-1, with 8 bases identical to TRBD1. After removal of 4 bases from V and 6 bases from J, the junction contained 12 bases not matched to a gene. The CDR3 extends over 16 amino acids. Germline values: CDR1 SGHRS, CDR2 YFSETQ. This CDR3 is CASSDPTGGYGNEQFF. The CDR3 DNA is TGCGCCAGCAGCGACCCTACAGGGGGATATGGCAATGAGCAGTTCTTC.

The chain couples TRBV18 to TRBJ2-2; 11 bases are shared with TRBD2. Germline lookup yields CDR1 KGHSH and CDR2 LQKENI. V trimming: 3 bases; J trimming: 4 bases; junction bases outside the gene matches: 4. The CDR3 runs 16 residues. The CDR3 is CASSPGTSGPTGELFF. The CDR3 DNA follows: TGTGCCAGCTCACCCGGGACTAGCGGACCCACCGGGGAGCTGTTTTTT. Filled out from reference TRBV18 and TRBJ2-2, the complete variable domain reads NAGVMQNPRHLVRRRGQEARLRCSPMKGHSHVYWYRQLPEEGLKFMVYLQKENIIDESGMPKERFSAEFPKEGPSILRIQQVVRGDSAAYFCASSPGTSGPTGELFFGEGSRLTVL.

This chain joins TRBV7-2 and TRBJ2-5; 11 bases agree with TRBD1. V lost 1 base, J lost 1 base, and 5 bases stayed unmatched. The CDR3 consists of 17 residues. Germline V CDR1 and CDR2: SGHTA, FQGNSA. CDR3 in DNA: TGTGCCAGCAGCTTAGTTGGGACAGGGGGAGGCCAAGAGACCCAGTACTTC. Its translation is CASSLVGTGGGQETQYF.

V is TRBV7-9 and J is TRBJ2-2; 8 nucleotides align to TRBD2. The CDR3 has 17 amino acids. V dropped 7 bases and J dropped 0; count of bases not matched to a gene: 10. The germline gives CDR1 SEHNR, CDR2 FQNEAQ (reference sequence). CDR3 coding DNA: TGTGCCAGCACGGGGTCCAGCGGGGGCCCGAACACCGGGGAGCTGTTTTTT. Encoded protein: CASTGSSGGPNTGELFF.